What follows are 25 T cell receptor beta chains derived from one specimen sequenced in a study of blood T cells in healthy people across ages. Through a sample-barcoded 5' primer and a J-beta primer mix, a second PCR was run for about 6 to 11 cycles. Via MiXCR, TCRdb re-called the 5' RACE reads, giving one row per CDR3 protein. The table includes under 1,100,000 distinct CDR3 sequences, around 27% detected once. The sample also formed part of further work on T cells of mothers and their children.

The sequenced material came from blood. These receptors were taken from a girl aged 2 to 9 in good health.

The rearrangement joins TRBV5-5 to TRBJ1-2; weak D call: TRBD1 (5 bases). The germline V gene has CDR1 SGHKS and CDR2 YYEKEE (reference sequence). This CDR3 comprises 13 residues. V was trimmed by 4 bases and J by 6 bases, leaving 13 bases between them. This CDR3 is CASSPQWGDGYTF. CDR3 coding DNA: TGTGCCAGCAGCCCCCAGTGGGGGGATGGCTACACCTTC.

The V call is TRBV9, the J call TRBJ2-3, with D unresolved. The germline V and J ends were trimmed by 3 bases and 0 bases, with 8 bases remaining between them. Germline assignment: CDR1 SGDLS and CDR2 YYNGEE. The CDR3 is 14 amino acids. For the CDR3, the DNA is TGTGCCAGCAGCGGGGTTCAAAGCACAGATACGCAGTATTTT. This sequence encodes CASSGVQSTDTQYF.

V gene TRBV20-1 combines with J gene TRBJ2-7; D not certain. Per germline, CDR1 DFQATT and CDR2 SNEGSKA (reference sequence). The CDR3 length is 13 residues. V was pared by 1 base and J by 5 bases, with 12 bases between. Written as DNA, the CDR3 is TGCAGTGCTAGAGCAGAGAACGGTAACGAGCAGTACTTC. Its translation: CSARAENGNEQYF.

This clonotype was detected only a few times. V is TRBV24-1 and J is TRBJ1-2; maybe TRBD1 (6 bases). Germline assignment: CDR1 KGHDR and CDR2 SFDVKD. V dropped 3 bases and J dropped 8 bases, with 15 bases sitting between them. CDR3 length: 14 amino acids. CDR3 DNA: TGTGCCACCAGTGATACTAAAGGGGGTAGCGGCTACACCTTC. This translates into CATSDTKGGSGYTF.

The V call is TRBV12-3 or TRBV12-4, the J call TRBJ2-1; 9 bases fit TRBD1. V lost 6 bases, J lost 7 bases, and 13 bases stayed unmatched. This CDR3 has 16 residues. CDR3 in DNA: TGTGCCAGCAGATCCGAAGTGGACAGGGGCTGGAATGAGCAGTTCTTC. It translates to CASRSEVDRGWNEQFF.

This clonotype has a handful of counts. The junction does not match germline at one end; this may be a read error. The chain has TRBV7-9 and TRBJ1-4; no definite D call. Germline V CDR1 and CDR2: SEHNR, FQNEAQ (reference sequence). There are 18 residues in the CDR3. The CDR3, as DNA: TGTGCCAGCAGCCACCCAAGGAAGCTCTCACTTACTAATGAAAAACCGTTTTTT. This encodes CASSHPRKLSLTNEKPFF.

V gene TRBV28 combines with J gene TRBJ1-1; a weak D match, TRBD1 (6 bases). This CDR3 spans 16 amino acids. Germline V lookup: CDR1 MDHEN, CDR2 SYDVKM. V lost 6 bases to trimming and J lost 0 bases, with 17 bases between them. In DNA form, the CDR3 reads TGTGCCAGCAGCCATAGGGGGGAACTAATGAACACTGAAGCTTTCTTT. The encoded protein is CASSHRGELMNTEAFF.

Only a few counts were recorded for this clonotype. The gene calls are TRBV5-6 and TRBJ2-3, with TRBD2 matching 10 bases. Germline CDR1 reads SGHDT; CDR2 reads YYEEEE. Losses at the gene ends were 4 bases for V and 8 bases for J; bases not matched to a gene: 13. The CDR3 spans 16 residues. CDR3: CASSPDSGGLGFTQYF. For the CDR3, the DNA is TGTGCCAGCAGCCCCGATAGCGGGGGGCTCGGTTTTACGCAGTATTTT. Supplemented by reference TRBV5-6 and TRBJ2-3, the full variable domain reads DAGVTQSPTHLIKTRGQQVTLRCSPKSGHDTVSWYQQALGQGPQFIFQYYEEEERQRGNFPDRFSGHQFPNYSSELNVNALLLGDSALYLCASSPDSGGLGFTQYFGPGTRLTVL.

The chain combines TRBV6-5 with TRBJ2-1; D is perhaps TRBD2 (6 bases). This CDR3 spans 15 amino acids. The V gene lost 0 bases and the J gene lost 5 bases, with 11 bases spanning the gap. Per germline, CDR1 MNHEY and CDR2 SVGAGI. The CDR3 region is CASSYSGGAHNEQFF. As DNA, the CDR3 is TGTGCCAGCAGTTACTCTGGCGGGGCCCACAATGAGCAGTTCTTC.

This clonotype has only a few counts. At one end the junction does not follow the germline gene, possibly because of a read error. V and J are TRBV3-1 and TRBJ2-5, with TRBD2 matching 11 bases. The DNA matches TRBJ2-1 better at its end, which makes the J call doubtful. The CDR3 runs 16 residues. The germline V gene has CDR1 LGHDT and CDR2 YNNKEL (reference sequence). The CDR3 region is CANSLISGIAGGRQFF. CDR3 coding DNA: TGTGCCAACAGCCTCATTTCGGGGATAGCGGGGGGGCGTCAGTTCTTC.

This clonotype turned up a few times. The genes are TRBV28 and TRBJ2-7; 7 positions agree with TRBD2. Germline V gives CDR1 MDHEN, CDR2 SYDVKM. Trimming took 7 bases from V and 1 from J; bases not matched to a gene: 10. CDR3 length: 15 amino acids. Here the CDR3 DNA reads TGTGCCAGCAAGACCAGCGGGGCCGGGTCCTACGAGCAGTACTTC. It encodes CASKTSGAGSYEQYF.

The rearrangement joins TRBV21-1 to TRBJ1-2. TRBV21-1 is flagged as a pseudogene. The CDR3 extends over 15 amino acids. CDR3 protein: CASSNSGRDYYGYTF. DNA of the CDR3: TGTGCCAGCAGCAACTCAGGAAGAGATTACTATGGCTACACCTTC.

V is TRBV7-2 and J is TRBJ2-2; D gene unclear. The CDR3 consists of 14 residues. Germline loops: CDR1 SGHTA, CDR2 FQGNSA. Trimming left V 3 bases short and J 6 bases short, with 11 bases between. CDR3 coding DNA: TGTGCCAGCAGCTTGCCCACAGAAGCCGGGGAGCTGTTTTTT. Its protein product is CASSLPTEAGELFF.

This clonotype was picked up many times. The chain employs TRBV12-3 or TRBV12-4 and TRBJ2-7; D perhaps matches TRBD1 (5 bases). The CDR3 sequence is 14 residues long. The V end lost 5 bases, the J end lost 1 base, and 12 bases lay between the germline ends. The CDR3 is CASSAGLGSYEQYF. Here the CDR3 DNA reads TGTGCCAGCAGTGCAGGGCTTGGGTCCTACGAGCAGTACTTC.

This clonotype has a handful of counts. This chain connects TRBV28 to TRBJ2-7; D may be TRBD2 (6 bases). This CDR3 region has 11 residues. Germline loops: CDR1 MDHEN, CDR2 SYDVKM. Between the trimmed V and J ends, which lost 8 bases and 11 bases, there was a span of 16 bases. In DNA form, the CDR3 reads TGTGCCAGCGCAAACGGGCCGGGAGAGTACTTC. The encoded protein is CASANGPGEYF.

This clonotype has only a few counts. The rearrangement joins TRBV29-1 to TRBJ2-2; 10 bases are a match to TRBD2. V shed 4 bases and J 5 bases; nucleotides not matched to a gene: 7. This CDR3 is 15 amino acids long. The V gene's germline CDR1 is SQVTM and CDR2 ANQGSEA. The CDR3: CSVGGAGGPTGELFF. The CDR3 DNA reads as TGCAGCGTTGGGGGAGCGGGAGGGCCAACCGGGGAGCTGTTTTTT.

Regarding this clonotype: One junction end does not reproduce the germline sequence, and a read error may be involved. The CDR3 protein is CASRELGRPTGAFF. For the CDR3, the DNA is TGTGCCAGCAGAGAATTAGGGAGACCCACTGGAGCTTTCTTT. The rearrangement joins TRBV6-2 or TRBV6-3 to TRBJ1-1, with D hard to call. The CDR3 is 14 amino acids. Germline values: CDR1 MNHEY, CDR2 SVGEGT.

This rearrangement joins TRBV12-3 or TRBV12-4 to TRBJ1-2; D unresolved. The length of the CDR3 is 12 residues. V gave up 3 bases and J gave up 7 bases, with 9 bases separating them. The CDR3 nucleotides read TGTGCCAGCAGTTTCGTACAATTTGGCTACACCTTC. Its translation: CASSFVQFGYTF.

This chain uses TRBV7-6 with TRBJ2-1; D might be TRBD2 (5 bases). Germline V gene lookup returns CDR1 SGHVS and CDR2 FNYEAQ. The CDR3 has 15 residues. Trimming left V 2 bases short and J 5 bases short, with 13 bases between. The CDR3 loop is CASSLRSGPNNEQFF. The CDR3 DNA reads TGTGCCAGCAGCTTACGGAGCGGACCTAACAATGAGCAGTTCTTC.

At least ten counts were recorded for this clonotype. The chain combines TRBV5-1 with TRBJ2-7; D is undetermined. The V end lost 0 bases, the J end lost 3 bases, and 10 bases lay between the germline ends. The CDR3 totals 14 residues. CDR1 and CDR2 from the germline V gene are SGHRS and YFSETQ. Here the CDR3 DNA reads TGCGCCAGCAGCTTGGGAACGTCCAACTACGAGCAGTACTTC. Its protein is CASSLGTSNYEQYF.

The CDR3 DNA sequence: TGCAGTGCTAGAGGAGTCGGGACCGTTGGTGAGCAGTTCTTC. Translating it yields CSARGVGTVGEQFF. This chain links TRBV20-1 with TRBJ2-1; perhaps D is TRBD1 or TRBD2 (5 bases each). V was shortened by 1 base and J by 9 bases, with 16 bases between the two germline ends. Germline values: CDR1 DFQATT, CDR2 SNEGSKA (reference sequence). This CDR3 is 14 amino acids long.

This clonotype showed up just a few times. CDR3 amino acids: CASSFGLAGVLSYEQYF. CDR3 DNA: TGTGCCAGCAGCTTCGGACTAGCGGGAGTCCTCTCCTACGAGCAGTACTTC. The chain is built from TRBV7-2 and TRBJ2-7, with 13 nucleotides matching TRBD2. Germline CDR1 reads SGHTA; CDR2 reads FQGNSA. V was pared by 3 bases and J by 0 bases, with 5 bases of the junction left unmatched. The CDR3 sequence is 17 residues long. Complete variable domain (other parts from reference TRBV7-2 and TRBJ2-7): GAGVSQSPSNKVTEKGKDVELRCDPISGHTALYWYRQSLGQGLEFLIYFQGNSAPDKSGLPSDRFSAERTGGSVSTLTIQRTQQEDSAVYLCASSFGLAGVLSYEQYFGPGTRLTVT.

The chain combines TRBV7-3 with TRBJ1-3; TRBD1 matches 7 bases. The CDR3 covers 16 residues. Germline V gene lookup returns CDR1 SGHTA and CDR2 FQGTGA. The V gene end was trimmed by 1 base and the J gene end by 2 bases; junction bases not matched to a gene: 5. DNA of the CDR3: TGTGCCAGCAGCTTAATTGGGCAGGGGGCTGGAAACACCATATATTTT. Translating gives CASSLIGQGAGNTIYF. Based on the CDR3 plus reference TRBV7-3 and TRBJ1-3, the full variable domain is GAGVSQTPSNKVTEKGKYVELRCDPISGHTALYWYRQSLGQGPEFLIYFQGTGAADDSGLPNDRFFAVRPEGSVSTLKIQRTERGDSAVYLCASSLIGQGAGNTIYFGEGSWLTVV.

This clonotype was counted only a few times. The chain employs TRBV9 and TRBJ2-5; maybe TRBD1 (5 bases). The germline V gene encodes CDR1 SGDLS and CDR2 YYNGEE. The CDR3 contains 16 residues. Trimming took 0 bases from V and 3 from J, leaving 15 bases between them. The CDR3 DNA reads TGTGCCAGCAGCGTAGAGCCCGGCAGGGTGAAAGAGACCCAGTACTTC. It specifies CASSVEPGRVKETQYF.

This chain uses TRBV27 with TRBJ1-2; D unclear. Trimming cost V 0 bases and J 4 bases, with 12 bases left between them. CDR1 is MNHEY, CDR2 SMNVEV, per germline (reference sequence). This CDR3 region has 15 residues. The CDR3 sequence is CASSLSAAGGYGYTF. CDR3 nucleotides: TGTGCCAGCAGTTTATCGGCGGCAGGTGGCTATGGCTACACCTTC.